The 23 T cell receptor beta chains presented below share a single source sample, sequenced in a study of CD8 T cells in ankylosing spondylitis. Study-level findings and limits: Typical of ankylosing spondylitis blood, it appeared, was a TCR beta motif of seven to nine highly homologous variants.

TCRdb redid the calling of the 5' RACE reads with MiXCR, one entry per CDR3 protein. Here the sample spans about 750,000 distinct CDR3 sequences, roughly 20% being singletons. Their recognized antigens are unknown. Sequencing was performed on blood, either unsorted or a sorted T cell fraction (not recorded which). All receptors come from a male donor with ankylosing spondylitis.

This clonotype has just a few counts. The chain combines TRBV27 with TRBJ1-2; perhaps TRBD1 as D (6 bases). V gave up 5 bases and J gave up 8 bases, with 15 bases separating them. The CDR3 is 13 amino acids. From germline, CDR1 is MNHEY and CDR2 SMNVEV (reference sequence). The DNA for the CDR3 is TGTGCCAGCAGTGTACAGGGAAGGGGCGGCTACACCTTC. Amino acids: CASSVQGRGGYTF.

This clonotype was counted between two and nine times. The chain has TRBV20-1 and TRBJ2-3; TRBD1 agrees at 7 bases. The CDR3 sequence is 15 residues long. V was clipped by 4 bases and J by 3 bases; unmatched bases: 10. CDR1 and CDR2 (germline): DFQATT, SNEGSKA (reference sequence). In DNA form, the CDR3 reads TGCAGTGCTATGAGACAGGGTGGGAGAACAGATACGCAGTATTTT. The encoded protein is CSAMRQGGRTDTQYF.

This clonotype was observed a handful of times. This sequence joins TRBV19 and TRBJ2-7; D possibly corresponds to TRBD2 (6 bases). This CDR3 region has 14 residues. CDR1 LNHDA and CDR2 SQIVND come from the germline V gene (reference sequence). Between the trimmed V and J ends, which lost 5 bases and 1 base, there was a span of 12 bases. The CDR3 bases are TGTGCCAGTAGTGACACCGGACTATCCTACGAGCAGTACTTC. Translating it yields CASSDTGLSYEQYF.

J is TRBJ2-2 and V is TRBV6-2 or TRBV6-3; no firm D call. CDR3 size: 14 residues. Germline assignment: CDR1 MNHEY and CDR2 SVGEGT. The V and J ends lost 7 bases and 1 base respectively, with 10 bases between them. The DNA of the CDR3 is TGTGCCAGCACGGCCCGAATGAACACCGGGGAGCTGTTTTTT. It translates to CASTARMNTGELFF.

This chain joins TRBV7-9 and TRBJ2-3, with D hard to call. CDR1 SEHNR and CDR2 FQNEAQ come from the germline V gene (reference sequence). The CDR3 has 13 residues. Trimming pared 5 bases from V and 2 bases from J, leaving 8 bases between. CDR3 residues: CASSPPTTDTQYF. CDR3 nucleotides: TGTGCCAGCAGCCCACCGACCACAGATACGCAGTATTTT.

This clonotype was detected a few times. The V call is TRBV4-1, the J call TRBJ2-1; 9 nucleotides align to TRBD2. The V gene end was trimmed by 1 base and the J gene end by 7 bases; junction bases not matched to a gene: 8. This CDR3 is built from 16 residues. Germline loops: CDR1 MGHRA, CDR2 YSYEKL. CDR3 amino acids: CASSQVSSGIGNEQFF. The DNA for the CDR3 is TGCGCCAGCAGCCAAGTCTCTAGCGGGATAGGGAATGAGCAGTTCTTC.

This clonotype was seen only a few times. J is TRBJ2-7 and V is TRBV7-8, with 8 nucleotides matching TRBD1. This CDR3 is built from 13 residues. V shed 5 bases, J shed 6 bases, and the junction held 6 bases outside the gene matches. Germline loops: CDR1 SGHVS, CDR2 FQNEAQ. In DNA, the CDR3 is TGTGCCAGCAGCCTAACAGGGGGAGGCGAGCAGTACTTC. This translates into CASSLTGGGEQYF.

This clonotype turned up a few times. V and J are TRBV29-1 and TRBJ2-3, with TRBD1 matching 8 bases. This CDR3 is 18 amino acids long. Germline CDR1 and CDR2: SQVTM and ANQGSEA. Losses at the gene ends were 4 bases for V and 1 base for J; bases not matched to a gene: 16. CDR3 DNA sequence: TGCAGCGTTGTTCCAGGACAGGGCAAGGGGGTGCGCACAGATACGCAGTATTTT. Residues: CSVVPGQGKGVRTDTQYF.

The V gene is TRBV12-3 or TRBV12-4, the J gene TRBJ2-3; the D is unclear. With 7 bases removed from V and 0 bases from J, the gap between germline ends came to 11 bases. This CDR3 has 14 residues. The CDR3 reads CASTLGESTDTQYF. The CDR3, as DNA: TGTGCCAGCACTCTTGGTGAAAGCACAGATACGCAGTATTTT.

The table lists this clonotype with a few counts. This chain links TRBV12-3 or TRBV12-4 with TRBJ2-3, with TRBD2 as a possible D gene (6 bases). V dropped 6 bases and J dropped 2 bases, with 15 bases sitting between them. The CDR3 loop spans 15 amino acids. CDR3 nucleotides: TGTGCCAGCAGGGACCGGGACTTTTCCACAGATACGCAGTATTTT. Residues: CASRDRDFSTDTQYF.

The chain has TRBV12-3 or TRBV12-4 and TRBJ1-4; D unresolved. CDR3 length: 13 amino acids. V was shortened by 4 bases and J by 4 bases, with 7 bases between the two germline ends. CDR3 amino acids: CASSYMGNEKLFF. As DNA, the CDR3 is TGTGCCAGCAGTTACATGGGTAATGAAAAACTGTTTTTT.

This clonotype was counted a few times. In DNA, the CDR3 is TGCAGTGCTAGAGCTAGCGGGGCCCGCGACGGGGAGCTGTTTTTT. It is translated as CSARASGARDGELFF. The J gene is TRBJ2-2, the V gene TRBV20-1; 9 bases agree with TRBD2. Germline CDR1 DFQATT, CDR2 SNEGSKA (reference sequence). The trim removed 1 base at V and 7 bases at J, leaving 7 bases unmatched. The CDR3 is 15 residues long.

This clonotype was seen a few times. The V call is TRBV6-2 or TRBV6-3, the J call TRBJ1-5; D perhaps matches TRBD1 (6 bases). V lost 0 bases and J 15 bases, leaving 24 bases between the germline ends. This CDR3 has 16 residues. Germline values: CDR1 MNHEY, CDR2 SVGEGT. The CDR3 sequence: CASSYSRVGQPSLGHF. As DNA, the CDR3 is TGTGCCAGCAGTTACTCGAGAGTTGGACAGCCGAGCCTCGGGCATTTT.

This clonotype has at least ten counts. The rearrangement uses TRBV12-3 or TRBV12-4 and TRBJ1-1, with a possible D match to TRBD1 (5 bases). V was pared by 7 bases and J by 1 base, with 13 bases between. The CDR3 contains 14 residues. This chain's CDR3 is CASTTSGANTEAFF. CDR3 coding DNA: TGTGCCAGCACCACCTCCGGGGCGAACACTGAAGCTTTCTTT.

This clonotype turned up a few times. The rearrangement joins TRBV20-1 to TRBJ1-2; TRBD1 is a possible D gene (5 bases). The germline CDR1 and CDR2 sequences are DFQATT and SNEGSKA (reference sequence). The CDR3 totals 13 residues. The V and J ends lost 3 bases and 4 bases respectively, with 12 bases between them. CDR3 region: CSARGQGGYGYTF. In nucleotides, the CDR3 is TGCAGTGCTAGGGGTCAGGGTGGCTATGGCTACACCTTC.

This clonotype has just a few counts. This chain joins TRBV10-3 and TRBJ2-5, with D perhaps matching TRBD1 (6 bases). CDR1 is ENHRY, CDR2 SYGVKD, per germline. Trimming cost V 2 bases and J 4 bases, with 8 bases left between them. This CDR3 is built from 13 residues. CDR3 residues: CAISENRAETQYF. CDR3 DNA sequence: TGTGCCATCAGTGAGAACAGGGCAGAGACCCAGTACTTC.

This clonotype was observed many times. Relative to the germline gene, one junction end is altered; a read error may explain this. The chain couples TRBV5-1 to TRBJ2-3, with 7 bases aligning to TRBD2. This CDR3 contains 13 residues. The V gene's germline CDR1 is SGHRS and CDR2 YFSETQ. CDR3 residues: CASSSGSTDTQYF. Written as DNA, the CDR3 is TGTGCCAGCAGTAGCGGGAGCACAGATACGCAGTATTTT.

This clonotype appeared a few times. This rearrangement joins TRBV27 to TRBJ2-2; the match to TRBD2 covers 12 bases. Looked up from germline, CDR1 is MNHEY and CDR2 is SMNVEV (reference sequence). This CDR3 comprises 16 residues. Trimming removed 7 bases from V and 7 bases from J; junction bases left unmatched: 10. CDR3 sequence reads: CASTRRLAGVSGELFF. CDR3 nucleotides: TGTGCCAGCACCCGGCGACTAGCGGGAGTAAGCGGGGAGCTGTTTTTT.

The CDR3 sequence is CASSQGTGTGLNEQYF. CDR3 DNA: TGTGCCAGCAGCCAAGGAACCGGGACAGGGCTGAACGAGCAGTACTTC. V usage is TRBV3-1 and J usage is TRBJ2-7, with 9 bases identical to TRBD1. The CDR3 is 16 amino acids. V lost 1 base and J lost 5; bases outside the gene matches: 9. Germline CDR1 reads LGHDT; CDR2 reads YNNKEL (reference sequence).

The sample holds a few counts of this clonotype. The V and J genes are TRBV3-1 and TRBJ2-7, with D possibly called TRBD1 or TRBD2 (5 bases each). V was clipped by 4 bases and J by 6 bases, with 13 bases between them. Germline loops: CDR1 LGHDT, CDR2 YNNKEL (reference sequence). This CDR3 has 13 amino acids. This CDR3 reads CASSLRTGAEQYF. The CDR3 DNA follows: TGTGCCAGCAGCCTAAGGACCGGGGCCGAGCAGTACTTC.

The rearrangement uses TRBV13 and TRBJ2-2; D possibly corresponds to TRBD2 (5 bases). The V gene lost 4 bases and the J gene lost 5 bases, with 17 bases spanning the gap. Germline loops: CDR1 PRHDT, CDR2 FYEKMQ (reference sequence). The CDR3 contains 16 residues. The CDR3 bases are TGTGCCAGCAGCTCCGACAATGAGGGTTGGACCGGGGAGCTGTTTTTT. It specifies CASSSDNEGWTGELFF.

This clonotype was seen a handful of times. DNA for the CDR3: TGTGCCAGCAGTTACACCCCCAATGAGCAGTTCTTC. Its protein product is CASSYTPNEQFF. This sequence joins TRBV28 and TRBJ2-1; D gene unclear. V lost 4 bases and J lost 6, with 7 bases in between. CDR3 length: 12 residues. In germline, CDR1 is MDHEN, CDR2 SYDVKM. Looking up the rest from reference TRBV28 and TRBJ2-1 gives the full variable domain: DVKVTQSSRYLVKRTGEKVFLECVQDMDHENMFWYRQDPGLGLRLIYFSYDVKMKEKGDIPEGYSVSREKKERFSLILESASTNQTSMYLCASSYTPNEQFFGPGTRLTVL.

This clonotype was counted a few times. The chain has TRBV30 and TRBJ1-1, with 7 nucleotides matching TRBD1. The CDR3 contains 13 residues. Trimming took 2 bases from V and 4 from J; bases not matched to a gene: 4. Germline-derived CDR1 and CDR2 are GTSNPN and SVGIG (reference sequence). For the CDR3, the DNA is TGTGCCTGGAGTTTACAGGGGAGCACTGAAGCTTTCTTT. Residues: CAWSLQGSTEAFF.